Listed below are T cell receptor beta chains from one sample, sequenced in a study of T-cell reconstitution after alpha-beta-depleted transplantation in children. TCRdb re-called the PCR reads with MiXCR, one entry per CDR3 protein. Among 300,000 to 350,000 distinct CDR3 sequences, approximately 20% were seen once, and the ten largest hold approximately 11%. The input for sequencing was PBMCs, mostly from graft donor cells, taken 180 days after TCRalphabeta/CD19-depleted stem cell transplant. These receptors were obtained from a male patient aged 10-17 years who had a stem cell transplant for acute lymphoblastic leukemia, so the T cells may come from the graft donor. CDR3s include the opening cysteine and the closing phenylalanine or tryptophan. A D gene is named only where the DNA matches it firmly. The size entry is marked missing in some rows and otherwise reads once, few, many or a size class.

NA	TRBJ1-2	TRBV5-1	NA	CASSLGAPGRRGYTF	TGCGCCAGCAGCTTGGGGGCCCCGGGACGGCGGGGCTACACCTTC
NA	TRBJ2-3	TRBV7-3	NA	CASSGPVDTQYF	TGTGCCAGCAGCGGTCCCGTAGATACGCAGTATTTT
NA	TRBJ2-7	TRBV9	NA	CASSVGRGPYEQYF	TGTGCCAGCAGCGTAGGGCGGGGGCCCTACGAGCAGTACTTC
NA	TRBJ2-5	TRBV11-2	NA	CASSLFQGGEGETQYF	TGTGCCAGCAGCTTATTCCAGGGGGGCGAGGGGGAGACCCAGTACTTC
NA	TRBJ1-2	TRBV12-3/TRBV12-4	NA	CASSSGPFNYGYTF	TGTGCCAGCAGTAGTGGGCCCTTTAACTATGGCTACACCTTC
NA	TRBJ2-2	TRBV2	NA	CASSEVLTGELFF	TGTGCCAGCAGTGAGGTTCTCACCGGGGAGCTGTTTTTT
NA	TRBJ1-1	TRBV15	NA	CATSRDNQGRAFF	TGTGCCACCAGCAGAGATAACCAGGGCAGAGCTTTCTTT
NA	TRBJ1-2	TRBV5-1	NA	CASSLGWGSYGYTF	TGCGCCAGCAGCTTGGGATGGGGATCCTATGGCTACACCTTC
NA	TRBJ2-7	TRBV28	NA	CASSFPGNEQYF	TGTGCCAGCAGTTTCCCAGGGAACGAGCAGTACTTC
NA	TRBJ2-3	TRBV6-5	once	CASSYAETLTDTQYF	TGTGCCAGCAGTTACGCGGAGACCCTCACAGATACGCAGTATTTT
TRBD1	TRBJ2-7	TRBV12-3/TRBV12-4	NA	CASSLGRDRWKSPLTERYF	TGTGCCAGCAGTTTGGGTAGGGACAGATGGAAGAGTCCCTTAACTGAGCGGTACTTC
TRBD2	TRBJ2-7	TRBV11-1	once	CASSLAFTSGRANTYEQYF	TGTGCCAGCAGCTTAGCGTTTACTAGCGGGAGGGCAAACACGTACGAGCAGTACTTC
NA	TRBJ2-3	TRBV20-1	few	CSARLGGDTQYF	TGCAGTGCCCGATTAGGGGGAGATACGCAGTATTTT
NA	TRBJ1-4	TRBV5-1	NA	CASRIPAPREKLFF	TGCGCCAGCAGAATCCCGGCCCCGAGGGAGAAACTGTTTTTT
TRBD2	TRBJ2-4	TRBV4-1	few	CASSQVGAGGPPNIQYF	TGCGCCAGCAGCCAAGTGGGAGCGGGAGGGCCTCCAAACATTCAGTACTTC
NA	TRBJ2-2	TRBV10-3	few	CAISEDTGELFF	TGTGCCATCAGTGAAGACACCGGGGAGCTGTTTTTT
TRBD1	TRBJ1-1	TRBV5-1	NA	CASSPDRTKGAFF	TGCGCCAGCAGCCCGGACAGGACCAAAGGAGCTTTCTTT
TRBD1	TRBJ2-1	TRBV5-1	many	CASSLGFGQVNNEQFF	TGCGCCAGCAGCTTGGGATTTGGACAGGTAAACAATGAGCAGTTCTTC
TRBD1	TRBJ2-5	TRBV7-2	NA	CASRRRGGLPGETQYF	TGTGCCAGCAGGAGGAGAGGGGGCCTCCCGGGAGAGACCCAGTACTTC
NA	TRBJ1-2	TRBV12-5	few	CASGLVQVPATF	TGTGCTAGTGGTTTGGTACAAGTTCCAGCCACCTTC
NA	TRBJ2-3	TRBV7-9	NA	CASSSDLGDTQYF	TGTGCCAGCAGCTCGGATTTGGGGGATACGCAGTATTTT
NA	TRBJ2-3	TRBV29-1	NA	CSGRDGRTDTQYF	TGCAGCGGCCGGGACGGGCGCACAGATACGCAGTATTTT
NA	TRBJ2-2	TRBV5-1	NA	CASSLSPRGGITGELFF	TGCGCCAGCAGCTTGTCCCCCAGGGGGGGTATCACCGGGGAGCTGTTTTTT
NA	TRBJ1-1	TRBV7-3	NA	CASSLIGGSSNTEAFF	TGTGCCAGCAGCTTAATCGGCGGTAGTTCTAACACTGAAGCTTTCTTT
NA	TRBJ1-1	TRBV29-1	many	CIPSGTEAFF	TGCATCCCCTCGGGGACTGAAGCTTTCTTT
NA	TRBJ2-6	TRBV20-1	NA	CSARPFSGANVLTF	TGCAGTGCTCGGCCCTTCTCTGGGGCCAACGTCCTGACTTTC
NA	TRBJ2-1	TRBV25-1	few	CASSDMEPPWSEQFF	TGTGCCAGCAGTGATATGGAACCTCCTTGGAGCGAGCAGTTCTTC
TRBD2	TRBJ2-3	TRBV9	many	CASSVYRLASTDTQYF	TGTGCCAGCAGCGTTTACAGACTAGCTAGCACAGATACGCAGTATTTT
TRBD1	TRBJ1-2	TRBV6-1	NA	CASSERGRQGRDGYTF	TGTGCCAGCAGTGAAAGGGGGCGACAGGGAAGGGATGGCTACACCTTC
TRBD2	TRBJ2-2	TRBV7-3	few	CASSFNNQGLAGLLNTGELFF	TGTGCCAGCAGCTTTAACAACCAGGGACTAGCGGGATTATTGAACACCGGGGAGCTGTTTTTT
TRBD2	TRBJ2-1	TRBV7-7	NA	CASSLSSGRIYNEQFF	TGTGCCAGCAGCCTTTCTAGCGGGAGGATCTACAATGAGCAGTTCTTC
NA	TRBJ1-2	TRBV5-1	few	CASSLDDGYTF	TGCGCCAGCAGCTTGGACGATGGCTACACCTTC
NA	TRBJ1-1	TRBV7-9	few	CASSIQGYEAFF	TGTGCCAGCAGCATACAGGGATATGAAGCTTTCTTT
NA	TRBJ2-1	TRBV12-5	NA	CASGWPWDFYNEQFF	TGTGCTAGTGGTTGGCCCTGGGACTTTTACAATGAGCAGTTCTTC
TRBD1	TRBJ1-1	TRBV5-1	few	CASSLGQGYTEAFF	TGCGCCAGCAGCTTGGGACAGGGTTACACTGAAGCTTTCTTT
NA	TRBJ2-7	TRBV15	few	CATSTVVEGPFYEQYF	TGTGCCACCAGCACCGTAGTCGAGGGTCCCTTTTACGAGCAGTACTTC
NA	TRBJ2-3	TRBV10-1	few	CASSDPGTDTQYF	TGCGCCAGCAGTGACCCAGGAACAGATACGCAGTATTTT
NA	TRBJ2-1	TRBV29-1	NA	CSVVGGGYNEQFF	TGCAGCGTAGTAGGGGGGGGGTACAATGAGCAGTTCTTC
TRBD2	TRBJ2-3	TRBV10-3	few	CAISDPTSGSSDTQYF	TGTGCCATCAGTGACCCGACTAGCGGGAGTTCAGATACGCAGTATTTT
TRBD1	TRBJ2-1	TRBV7-9	NA	CASSVPGQEYNEQFF	TGTGCCAGCAGCGTCCCGGGACAGGAGTACAATGAGCAGTTCTTC
TRBD1	TRBJ2-7	TRBV6-5	few	CASSYGKGASGSSYEQYF	TGTGCCAGCAGTTACGGGAAGGGGGCATCGGGGAGCTCCTACGAGCAGTACTTC
TRBD2	TRBJ2-7	TRBV3-1	NA	CASSQVQAGVSYEQYF	TGTGCCAGCAGCCAAGTCCAAGCGGGAGTCTCCTACGAGCAGTACTTC
TRBD1	TRBJ1-1	TRBV12-3/TRBV12-4	NA	CASSLRGPGTEAFF	TGTGCCAGCAGTTTGAGGGGGCCGGGCACTGAAGCTTTCTTT
NA	TRBJ2-1	TRBV7-3	few	CASSLIPGSSYNEQFF	TGTGCCAGCAGCTTAATCCCGGGATCCTCCTACAATGAGCAGTTCTTC
NA	TRBJ1-4	TRBV4-1	NA	CASSQGEKLFF	TGCGCCAGCAGCCAAGGTGAAAAACTGTTTTTT
TRBD2	TRBJ2-5	TRBV27	NA	CASSFGEREVGETQYF	TGTGCCAGCAGTTTTGGTGAGCGGGAGGTTGGAGAGACCCAGTACTTC
TRBD1	TRBJ1-5	TRBV12-3/TRBV12-4	NA	CASSTGTGGAMNQPQHF	TGTGCCAGCAGTACCGGGACAGGGGGCGCGATGAATCAGCCCCAGCATTTT
NA	TRBJ2-7	TRBV7-9	NA	CASSPTDSYEQYF	TGTGCCAGCAGCCCTACTGACAGTTACGAGCAGTACTTC